This passage covers 21 T cell receptor beta chains from one sample sequenced in a study of T cell responses to AZD1222 COVID-19 vaccine. Some clones are missing from TCRdb's copy, which holds only in-frame ones; the method was immunoSEQ multiplex PCR. The table includes around 83,000 clones, 90% detected once. Here the sequenced sample was peripheral blood, taken 28 days after the second AZD1222 dose. These receptors originate from an adult who received the AZD1222 COVID-19 vaccine.

The chain recombines TRBV7-2 with TRBJ1-3; D not certain. Germline V gene lookup returns CDR1 SGHTA and CDR2 FQGNSA. V lost 3 bases to trimming and J lost 4 bases, with 13 bases between them. The CDR3 has 15 amino acids. The CDR3 region has the DNA TGTGCCAGCAGCTTCCTCCAGGTAGCCGGAAACACCATATATTTT. This codes for CASSFLQVAGNTIYF.

This clone was seen a handful of times. This chain uses TRBV11-2 with TRBJ2-7; D is perhaps TRBD2 (6 bases). With 5 bases removed from V and 3 bases from J, the gap between germline ends came to 11 bases. Germline V gene lookup returns CDR1 SGHAT and CDR2 FQNNGV. The CDR3 loop spans 13 amino acids. CDR3 residues: CASSPPGGYEQYF. The DNA for the CDR3 is TGTGCCAGCAGCCCTCCCGGGGGCTACGAGCAGTACTTC.

This clone was recorded only once. J is TRBJ2-6 and V is TRBV30; the D is unclear. V lost 0 bases, J lost 0 bases, and 12 bases lay in between. CDR1 and CDR2 from the germline V gene are GTSNPN and SVGIG (reference sequence). The CDR3 loop spans 17 amino acids. The CDR3 sequence: CAWSVSLTSSGANVLTF. The CDR3 DNA follows: TGTGCCTGGAGTGTATCCCTTACAAGCTCTGGGGCCAACGTCCTGACTTTC. Supplemented by reference TRBV30 and TRBJ2-6, the full variable domain reads SQTIHQWPATLVQPVGSPLSLECTVEGTSNPNLYWYRQAAGRGLQLLFYSVGIGQISSEVPQNLSASRPQDRQFILSSKKLLLSDSGFYLCAWSVSLTSSGANVLTFGAGSRLTVL.

This chain uses TRBV5-1 with TRBJ2-3; D remains ambiguous. This CDR3 contains 16 residues. Trimming stripped 0 bases from V and 5 bases from J, with 16 bases between. Germline V gene lookup returns CDR1 SGHRS and CDR2 YFSETQ. The CDR3: CASSLAGLVLGDTQYF. DNA of the CDR3: TGCGCCAGCAGCTTGGCCGGGCTAGTTCTTGGAGATACGCAGTATTTT.

The V and J genes are TRBV6-2 or TRBV6-3 and TRBJ1-1; 8 bases match TRBD1. Germline CDR1 MNHEY, CDR2 SVGEGT. V trimming: 7 bases; J trimming: 11 bases; junction bases outside the gene matches: 21. There are 16 residues in the CDR3. The CDR3 coding sequence is TGTGCCAGCACCCCCCTTCCCGGGACAGGAGGGAGAATTGCTTTCTTT. As protein: CASTPLPGTGGRIAFF.

The V call is TRBV6-6, the J call TRBJ1-5; possibly TRBD1 for D (6 bases). The length of the CDR3 is 14 residues. V lost 6 bases and J lost 3, with 12 bases in between. Germline V lookup: CDR1 MNHNY, CDR2 SVGAGI (reference sequence). The CDR3 nucleotides are TGTGCCAGCAGAGGAACAGGGACCAATCAGCCCCAGCATTTT. Residues: CASRGTGTNQPQHF.

This clone appeared a single time. The chain has TRBV4-3 and TRBJ1-5; no definite D call. The V end was cut by 0 bases, the J end by 9 bases, with 9 bases between. The CDR3 totals 13 residues. From germline, CDR1 is LGHNA and CDR2 YSLEER. CDR3 coding DNA: TGCGCCAGCAGCCAAGAAAGCGATACGCCCCAGCATTTT. It specifies CASSQESDTPQHF.

J is TRBJ2-7 and V is TRBV6-2 or TRBV6-3; 12 bases are shared with TRBD2. The CDR3 has 18 amino acids. Germline loops: CDR1 MNHEY, CDR2 SVGEGT. V lost 0 bases and J lost 3; bases outside the gene matches: 9. CDR3 sequence (DNA): TGTGCCAGCAGTTACTCGACCAGTCTAGCGGGGGGGCACTACGAGCAGTACTTC. Its translation: CASSYSTSLAGGHYEQYF.

This sequence joins TRBV6-5 and TRBJ1-1; unclear D gene. Germline loops: CDR1 MNHEY, CDR2 SVGAGI. The germline V and J ends were trimmed by 6 bases and 4 bases, with 12 bases remaining between them. The CDR3 covers 13 residues. The CDR3 region has the DNA TGTGCCAGCAGCGGGGTTTGGGGCACTGAAGCTTTCTTT. It encodes CASSGVWGTEAFF.

The chain couples TRBV6-5 to TRBJ1-2, with D perhaps matching TRBD1 (6 bases). The ends were cut back, 0 bases at V and 7 bases at J, with 18 bases in the middle. The V gene's germline CDR1 is MNHEY and CDR2 SVGAGI. This CDR3 contains 16 residues. The CDR3 protein is CASSYSWAASGAGYTF. In nucleotides, the CDR3 is TGTGCCAGCAGTTACTCTTGGGCAGCCTCAGGGGCTGGCTACACCTTC.

In this sample, this clone turned up a few times. The chain is built from TRBV7-2 and TRBJ1-6; possible D gene TRBD1, 5 bases. V was trimmed by 5 bases and J by 6 bases, leaving 11 bases between them. CDR1 and CDR2 from the germline V gene are SGHTA and FQGNSA. The CDR3 consists of 14 residues. As DNA, the CDR3 is TGTGCCAGCAGCCCCAGGGACGGTAATTCACCCCTCCACTTT. Its translation is CASSPRDGNSPLHF.

The rearrangement joins TRBV7-2 to TRBJ2-1; 8 bases line up with TRBD2. The trim removed 2 bases at V and 7 bases at J, leaving 10 bases unmatched. The CDR3 spans 16 residues. Germline lookup yields CDR1 SGHTA and CDR2 FQGNSA. CDR3 sequence (DNA): TGTGCCAGCAGCTTACGTCGGGGGGGGCTATATAATGAGCAGTTCTTC. Encoded protein: CASSLRRGGLYNEQFF.

The rearrangement links TRBV28 to TRBJ2-7; 8 bases map to TRBD1. J gave up 1 base and V 8 bases, and 7 bases lay outside the gene matches. CDR1 and CDR2 (germline): MDHEN, SYDVKM. The length of the CDR3 is 14 residues. The CDR3 DNA sequence: TGTGCCAGCCATTGGGGACAGGCATCCTACGAGCAGTACTTC. Translated, it gives CASHWGQASYEQYF.

The genes are TRBV29-1 and TRBJ2-7; D call uncertain. In germline, CDR1 is SQVTM, CDR2 ANQGSEA. This CDR3 has 13 residues. V lost 1 base and J lost 1, with 8 bases in between. CDR3 coding DNA: TGCAGCGTTGAAGCGGAGACATCCTACGAGCAGTACTTC. As protein: CSVEAETSYEQYF.

This chain joins TRBV2 and TRBJ2-4; 9 positions agree with TRBD2. With 7 bases clipped from V and 5 bases from J, the junction kept 6 bases outside the gene matches. Per germline, CDR1 SNHLY and CDR2 FYNNEI. The CDR3 contains 14 residues. This CDR3 reads CASKSGLAQNIQYF. The CDR3, as DNA: TGTGCCAGCAAATCGGGACTAGCACAAAACATTCAGTACTTC.

The V call is TRBV10-1, the J call TRBJ2-7, with D perhaps matching TRBD1 (7 bases). The ends were cut back, 11 bases at V and 0 bases at J, with 14 bases in the middle. CDR3 length: 13 residues. CDR1 and CDR2 from the germline V gene are WNHNN and SYGVQD (reference sequence). The CDR3 nucleotides read TGCGCCTACACAGGGGACTGCTCCTACGAGCAGTACTTC. Translation: CAYTGDCSYEQYF.

This clone was picked up a small number of times. The gene calls are TRBV6-2 or TRBV6-3 and TRBJ2-3; D perhaps matches TRBD2 (6 bases). This CDR3 is 17 amino acids long. Deletions cut 1 base from V and 6 bases from J, with 20 bases between. Germline V lookup: CDR1 MNHEY, CDR2 SVGEGT. CDR3 bases: TGTGCCAGCAGTTACTGGTCCGCGGGGTATACTAGCGATACGCAGTATTTT. Protein: CASSYWSAGYTSDTQYF.

The gene calls are TRBV27 and TRBJ2-7; possible D gene TRBD1, 6 bases. CDR1 and CDR2 (germline): MNHEY, SMNVEV (reference sequence). The CDR3 covers 14 residues. V was clipped by 7 bases and J by 3 bases, with 16 bases between them. Here the CDR3 reads CASTRPGVFYEQYF. The CDR3, as DNA: TGTGCCAGCACCCGCCCAGGGGTGTTCTACGAGCAGTACTTC.

This chain joins TRBV28 and TRBJ1-2; 12 bases map to TRBD1. The trim removed 5 bases at V and 3 bases at J, leaving 7 bases unmatched. The CDR3 is made up of 16 amino acids. Germline V gene sequence: CDR1 MDHEN, CDR2 SYDVKM. CDR3 region: CASSIPGQGAYYGYTF. CDR3 sequence (DNA): TGTGCCAGCAGTATCCCGGGACAGGGGGCCTACTATGGCTACACCTTC.

The J gene is TRBJ1-1, the V gene TRBV3-1 (or the pseudogene TRBV3-2); D perhaps matches TRBD1 (6 bases). CDR3 length: 14 residues. Germline-derived CDR1 and CDR2 are LGHDT and YNNKEL (reference sequence). V was clipped by 1 base and J by 9 bases, with 15 bases between them. The CDR3 region is CASSQVGPGEKAFF. CDR3 nucleotide sequence: TGTGCCAGCAGCCAAGTAGGGCCAGGGGAGAAAGCTTTCTTT.

The chain employs TRBV3-1 (or the pseudogene TRBV3-2) and TRBJ2-7; 15 bases align to TRBD2. The CDR3 covers 16 residues. V dropped 4 bases and J dropped 5; count of bases not matched to a gene: 6. The V gene's germline CDR1 is LGHDT and CDR2 YNNKEL (reference sequence). As DNA, the CDR3 is TGTGCCAGCAGCCTCGGACTAGCGGGGGGGGAGAACGAGCAGTACTTC. Its translation: CASSLGLAGGENEQYF.